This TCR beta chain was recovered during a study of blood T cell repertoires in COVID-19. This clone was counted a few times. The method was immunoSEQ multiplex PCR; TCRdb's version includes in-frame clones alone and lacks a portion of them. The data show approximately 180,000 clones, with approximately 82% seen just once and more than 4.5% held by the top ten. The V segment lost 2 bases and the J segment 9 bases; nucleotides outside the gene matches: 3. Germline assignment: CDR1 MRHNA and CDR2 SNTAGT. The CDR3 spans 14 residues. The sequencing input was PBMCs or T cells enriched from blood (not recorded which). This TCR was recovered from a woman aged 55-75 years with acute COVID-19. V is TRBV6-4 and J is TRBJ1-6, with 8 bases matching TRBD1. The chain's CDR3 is CASSDGQGGSPLHF. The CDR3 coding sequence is TGTGCCAGCAGTGACGGACAGGGTGGTTCACCCCTCCACTTT.